The 6 T cell receptor beta chains reported below all come from one sample, sequenced in a study of T-cell reconstitution after alpha-beta-depleted transplantation in children. Construction of the TCRbeta library involved unique molecular identifiers. TCRdb re-analysed the PCR reads in MiXCR, keeping a single row per CDR3 protein. The sample shows 230,000 or so distinct CDR3 sequences, 9.7% of them seen only once. The sample here was PBMCs from the stem cell graft donor, taken from the stem cell graft. The source of these receptors is a human donor who donated a stem cell graft to a child with SCID.

This clonotype has a handful of counts. The chain recombines TRBV10-1 with TRBJ2-1, with 7 bases identical to TRBD2. J gave up 6 bases and V 1 base, and 6 bases lay outside the gene matches. The CDR3 consists of 15 residues. From germline, CDR1 is WNHNN and CDR2 SYGVQD (reference sequence). The CDR3 DNA follows: TGCGCCAGCAGTGAGTGGCGGGGCGGGAGCAATGAGCAGTTCTTC. This codes for CASSEWRGGSNEQFF.

This clonotype appeared many times. The chain employs TRBV6-4 and TRBJ2-3, with TRBD2 matching 9 bases. From germline, CDR1 is MRHNA and CDR2 SNTAGT. This CDR3 contains 16 residues. With 0 bases clipped from V and 5 bases from J, the junction kept 6 bases outside the gene matches. In DNA, the CDR3 is TGTGCCAGCAGTGACTCTGCGGGGGGGCCTGAAGATACGCAGTATTTT. This sequence encodes CASSDSAGGPEDTQYF.

This clonotype has at least ten counts. The chain combines TRBV6-1 with TRBJ2-3; D remains unclear. Germline V gene data show CDR1 as MNHNS and CDR2 as SASEGT. Trimming left V 6 bases short and J 5 bases short, with 15 bases between. The length of the CDR3 is 14 residues. The CDR3 coding sequence is TGTGCCAGCAGACGCACCCGGTGGGGAGATACGCAGTATTTT. Translated: CASRRTRWGDTQYF.

This clonotype was observed at least ten times. This chain uses TRBV5-1 with TRBJ1-1; D might be TRBD1 (6 bases). Trimming removed 4 bases from V and 2 bases from J, with 21 bases in between. The CDR3 spans 17 residues. The germline V gene encodes CDR1 SGHRS and CDR2 YFSETQ. The CDR3 bases are TGCGCCAGCAGCCTCGGGGGCCCCCCAACTTTTAACACTGAAGCTTTCTTT. This translates into CASSLGGPPTFNTEAFF.

The table lists this clonotype with many counts. The V gene is TRBV7-9, the J gene TRBJ2-7; 8 bases agree with TRBD1. The V and J ends lost 0 bases and 2 bases, in that order; junction bases with no gene match: 3. Germline CDR1 reads SEHNR; CDR2 reads FQNEAQ (reference sequence). The CDR3 length is 15 residues. The CDR3 bases are TGTGCCAGCAGCTTAGCCCGACAGGGGACCTACGAGCAGTACTTC. This sequence encodes CASSLARQGTYEQYF.

This clonotype showed up many times. The rearrangement joins TRBV7-2 to TRBJ2-2, with 10 bases identical to TRBD1. CDR3 size: 14 residues. Germline-derived CDR1 and CDR2 are SGHTA and FQGNSA. The DNA for the CDR3 is TGTGCAGGGGGGGACAGGGGTTCCACCGGGGAGCTGTTTTTT. Its protein product is CAGGDRGSTGELFF.